The 29 T cell receptor beta chains given below trace back to one sample, sequenced in a study of cytomegalovirus exposure and HLA in healthy donors. Amplification used 60 Vbeta primers and 13 Jbeta primers. Sequencing used immunoSEQ multiplex PCR; TCRdb keeps in-frame clones, though not all of them. This table holds over 150,000 clones, approximately 73% found once. The sequenced sample was PBMCs. The source of these receptors is a man aged 50-60 years in good health and CMV-seronegative.

V gene TRBV5-4 combines with J gene TRBJ2-5; TRBD2 matches 7 bases. CDR1 SGHNT and CDR2 YYREEE come from the germline V gene (reference sequence). J gave up 0 bases and V 10 bases, and 6 bases lay outside the gene matches. The CDR3 is 13 residues long. In nucleotides, the CDR3 is TGTGCCGCCCATAGCGGGTACCAAGAGACCCAGTACTTC. It is translated as CAAHSGYQETQYF.

The chain joins TRBV5-1 to TRBJ2-1; 9 nucleotides match TRBD2. Germline CDR1 and CDR2: SGHRS and YFSETQ. V shed 3 bases, J shed 2 bases, and the junction held 6 bases outside the gene matches. The CDR3 is 16 amino acids. Here the CDR3 DNA reads TGCGCCAGCAGCTCTCTTGCGGGGGGGGCCTACAATGAGCAGTTCTTC. Its protein is CASSSLAGGAYNEQFF.

The chain uses TRBV18 and TRBJ1-1, with 8 bases aligning to TRBD1. The germline V gene encodes CDR1 KGHSH and CDR2 LQKENI. The J segment lost 8 bases and the V segment lost 3 bases, leaving 2 bases of the junction unmatched. The length of the CDR3 is 12 residues. The CDR3 spells CASSPGQGEAFF. As DNA, the CDR3 is TGTGCCAGCTCACCTGGACAGGGAGAAGCTTTCTTT. Full variable domain (missing parts from reference TRBV18 and TRBJ1-1): NAGVMQNPRHLVRRRGQEARLRCSPMKGHSHVYWYRQLPEEGLKFMVYLQKENIIDESGMPKERFSAEFPKEGPSILRIQQVVRGDSAAYFCASSPGQGEAFFGQGTRLTVV.

This rearrangement joins TRBV9 to TRBJ2-3; 8 bases are shared with TRBD2. Germline CDR1 and CDR2: SGDLS and YYNGEE. V lost 4 bases and J lost 0; bases outside the gene matches: 7. The CDR3 spans 16 residues. The CDR3 spells CASSIASSGSTDTQYF. The DNA of the CDR3 is TGTGCCAGCAGCATAGCGTCTAGCGGGAGCACAGATACGCAGTATTTT.

The rearrangement joins TRBV6-6 to TRBJ1-2; TRBD1 matches at 8 bases. V was pared by 7 bases and J by 7 bases, with 14 bases of the junction left unmatched. In germline, CDR1 is MNHNY, CDR2 SVGAGI (reference sequence). This CDR3 spans 15 amino acids. CDR3 in amino acids: CASTPRQGAPSGYTF. The CDR3, as DNA: TGTGCCAGCACCCCGAGGCAGGGGGCGCCTTCTGGCTACACCTTC.

This clone was found a few times. The chain couples TRBV4-2 to TRBJ2-7; 9 nucleotides line up with TRBD1. The CDR3 runs 13 residues. In germline, CDR1 is LGHNA, CDR2 YNFKEQ. V dropped 7 bases and J dropped 6; count of bases not matched to a gene: 7. CDR3 loop: CASTHGQGSEQYF. CDR3 DNA: TGTGCCAGCACCCACGGACAGGGGAGCGAGCAGTACTTC.

The J gene is TRBJ2-2, the V gene TRBV4-3, with 9 bases that match TRBD1. Germline V gene lookup returns CDR1 LGHNA and CDR2 YSLEER. CDR3 length: 14 residues. The V segment lost 4 bases and the J segment 6 bases; nucleotides outside the gene matches: 3. CDR3 protein: CASSPGTGPGELFF. CDR3 nucleotides: TGCGCCAGCAGCCCTGGGACAGGGCCCGGGGAGCTGTTTTTT.

V gene TRBV4-3 combines with J gene TRBJ1-1; 8 bases line up with TRBD1. This CDR3 spans 15 amino acids. The germline gives CDR1 LGHNA, CDR2 YSLEER. Trimming at V came to 3 bases and at J to 5 bases, leaving 8 bases not matched to a gene. CDR3 bases: TGCGCCAGCAGCCAGACCGACAGGGGTTATACTGAAGCTTTCTTT. This translates into CASSQTDRGYTEAFF.

CDR3 sequence (DNA): TGTGCCAGCAGCTTGTTGGCGACAGGCCCAACTGTTTACAACACTGAAGCTTTCTTT. Translation gives CASSLLATGPTVYNTEAFF. The chain employs TRBV5-4 and TRBJ1-1; tentatively, D is TRBD1 (6 bases). The CDR3 sequence is 19 residues long. Trimming pared 1 base from V and 2 bases from J, leaving 24 bases between. CDR1 is SGHNT, CDR2 YYREEE, per germline (reference sequence).

This clone was found a few times. The rearrangement links TRBV7-3 to TRBJ2-2; a possible D gene is TRBD1 (5 bases). The germline V gene encodes CDR1 SGHTA and CDR2 FQGTGA. There are 15 residues in the CDR3. V was trimmed by 5 bases and J by 3 bases, leaving 13 bases between them. The chain's CDR3 is CASSRRVTDTGELFF. In DNA, the CDR3 is TGTGCCAGCAGCCGCAGGGTTACGGACACCGGGGAGCTGTTTTTT. Using reference TRBV7-3 and TRBJ2-2 for the parts outside the CDR3, the full variable domain is GAGVSQTPSNKVTEKGKYVELRCDPISGHTALYWYRQSLGQGPEFLIYFQGTGAADDSGLPNDRFFAVRPEGSVSTLKIQRTERGDSAVYLCASSRRVTDTGELFFGEGSRLTVL.

This clone was observed a handful of times. The V gene is TRBV6-6, the J gene TRBJ1-1, with 8 bases identical to TRBD1. Germline assignment: CDR1 MNHNY and CDR2 SVGAGI (reference sequence). This CDR3 comprises 15 residues. After removal of 7 bases from V and 6 bases from J, the junction contained 13 bases not matched to a gene. The CDR3 reads CASNPGQGALSEAFF. DNA for the CDR3: TGTGCCAGCAATCCCGGACAGGGCGCGCTTTCTGAAGCTTTCTTT.

The chain is built from TRBV9 and TRBJ1-4, with a tentative D call TRBD1 (5 bases). Germline V gene lookup returns CDR1 SGDLS and CDR2 YYNGEE. The CDR3 extends over 15 amino acids. The V gene lost 0 bases and the J gene lost 5 bases, with 11 bases spanning the gap. DNA for the CDR3: TGTGCCAGCAGCGTAGGTGGGGGGACGAATGAAAAACTGTTTTTT. Its protein is CASSVGGGTNEKLFF.

The chain combines TRBV28 with TRBJ2-1, with 7 bases aligning to TRBD2. The junction had 9 bases not matched to a gene; V was cut back by 10 bases and J by 0 bases. The CDR3 runs 15 residues. Per the germline V gene, CDR1 is MDHEN and CDR2 is SYDVKM. CDR3 loop: CATYSSGGSYNEQFF. DNA of the CDR3: TGTGCCACTTACTCATCGGGGGGCTCCTACAATGAGCAGTTCTTC. Supplemented by reference TRBV28 and TRBJ2-1, the full variable domain reads DVKVTQSSRYLVKRTGEKVFLECVQDMDHENMFWYRQDPGLGLRLIYFSYDVKMKEKGDIPEGYSVSREKKERFSLILESASTNQTSMYLCATYSSGGSYNEQFFGPGTRLTVL.

Written as DNA, the CDR3 is TGTGCCAGCACGGCAGGGGGCCTTTCACCCCTCCACTTT. This encodes CASTAGGLSPLHF. The J gene is TRBJ1-6, the V gene TRBV6-5, with 8 bases fitting TRBD1. The V segment lost 7 bases and the J segment 9 bases; nucleotides outside the gene matches: 5. CDR1 is MNHEY, CDR2 SVGAGI, per germline. The CDR3 covers 13 residues.

The V and J genes are TRBV5-4 and TRBJ1-5; no firm D call. From germline, CDR1 is SGHNT and CDR2 YYREEE (reference sequence). The CDR3 runs to 15 residues. The V and J ends lost 0 bases and 5 bases respectively, with 12 bases between them. Here the CDR3 reads CASSLDGRSDQPQHF. The CDR3 nucleotides are TGTGCCAGCAGCTTGGATGGCAGGTCAGATCAGCCCCAGCATTTT. Full variable domain (rest looked up from reference TRBV5-4 and TRBJ1-5): ETGVTQSPTHLIKTRGQQVTLRCSSQSGHNTVSWYQQALGQGPQFIFQYYREEENGRGNFPPRFSGLQFPNYSSELNVNALELDDSALYLCASSLDGRSDQPQHFGDGTRLSIL.

CDR3 region: CASSAIQGNTEAFF. Written as DNA, the CDR3 is TGTGCCAGCAGCGCTATTCAGGGGAACACTGAAGCTTTCTTT. The chain recombines TRBV9 with TRBJ1-1, with D perhaps TRBD1 (5 bases). The CDR3 is made up of 14 amino acids. Germline V lookup: CDR1 SGDLS, CDR2 YYNGEE. V was clipped by 3 bases and J by 1 base, with 10 bases between them.

This rearrangement joins TRBV25-1 to TRBJ1-1, with D uncertain. CDR3 length equals 13 residues. V was trimmed by 6 bases and J by 1 base, leaving 9 bases between them. The germline CDR1 and CDR2 sequences are MGHDK and SYGVNS. This chain's CDR3 is CASSLQANTEAFF. For the CDR3, the DNA is TGTGCCAGCAGCTTGCAGGCGAACACTGAAGCTTTCTTT.

A word on this clone: Its ends do not fully match the called genes, so a read error is possible. The chain links TRBV29-1 to TRBJ2-1, with 8 bases lining up with TRBD1. Germline V CDR1 and CDR2: SQVTM, ANQGSEA. The CDR3 loop spans 18 amino acids. CDR3 DNA: TGCAGCGTTGAAGATCCCACAGGGGGGCTTAGCTCCCACAATGAGCAGTTCTTC. It translates to CSVEDPTGGLSSHNEQFF.

This clone showed up just a few times. The V gene is TRBV5-1, the J gene TRBJ2-5; D is uncertain. Germline V gene lookup returns CDR1 SGHRS and CDR2 YFSETQ. The CDR3 contains 14 residues. The V gene lost 0 bases and the J gene lost 5 bases, with 11 bases spanning the gap. The CDR3 region has the DNA TGCGCCAGCAGCTTGGAACCTCTAAACGAGACCCAGTACTTC. The encoded protein is CASSLEPLNETQYF.

The chain uses TRBV7-9 and TRBJ1-6; TRBD1 is a possible D gene (5 bases). Trimming removed 0 bases at V and 7 bases at J, with 10 bases between. The CDR3 contains 15 residues. The germline gives CDR1 SEHNR, CDR2 FQNEAQ (reference sequence). CDR3 DNA sequence: TGTGCCAGCAGCTTAGCGCGGGGGTACAATTCACCCCTCCACTTT. Translation gives CASSLARGYNSPLHF.

This clone was seen a handful of times. The CDR3 sequence: CASSSGEPYEQYF. The CDR3 coding sequence is TGTGCCAGCAGTTCGGGGGAACCTTACGAGCAGTACTTC. V usage is TRBV28 and J usage is TRBJ2-7; D is perhaps TRBD2 (6 bases). The length of the CDR3 is 13 residues. The germline V and J ends were trimmed by 4 bases and 4 bases, with 11 bases remaining between them. CDR1 and CDR2 from the germline V gene are MDHEN and SYDVKM. Drawing the rest from reference TRBV28 and TRBJ2-7, the complete variable domain is DVKVTQSSRYLVKRTGEKVFLECVQDMDHENMFWYRQDPGLGLRLIYFSYDVKMKEKGDIPEGYSVSREKKERFSLILESASTNQTSMYLCASSSGEPYEQYFGPGTRLTVT.

This chain joins TRBV7-9 and TRBJ2-3; TRBD2 agrees at 9 bases. Germline CDR1 reads SEHNR; CDR2 reads FQNEAQ (reference sequence). The CDR3 contains 18 residues. The ends lost 5 bases at V and 4 bases at J; junction bases unmatched: 16. The chain's CDR3 is CASSRRNPLAGFADTQYF. The CDR3 DNA follows: TGTGCCAGCAGCCGAAGAAACCCCCTAGCGGGGTTCGCAGATACGCAGTATTTT.

V usage is TRBV6-1 and J usage is TRBJ1-2; perhaps TRBD1 as D (5 bases). Germline lookup yields CDR1 MNHNS and CDR2 SASEGT. V was trimmed by 4 bases and J by 2 bases, leaving 8 bases between them. The CDR3 runs to 13 residues. This chain's CDR3 is CASSAQGNYGYTF. The CDR3 DNA is TGTGCCAGCAGTGCTCAGGGAAACTATGGCTACACCTTC.

The CDR3 region is CASLTGVWYNSPLHF. CDR3 bases: TGTGCCAGTCTGACAGGGGTTTGGTATAATTCACCCCTCCACTTT. V is TRBV28 and J is TRBJ1-6; 8 nucleotides align to TRBD1. The V segment lost 9 bases and the J segment 4 bases; nucleotides outside the gene matches: 8. This CDR3 has 15 residues. From germline, CDR1 is MDHEN and CDR2 SYDVKM.

The chain links TRBV5-1 to TRBJ1-1, with 9 bases identical to TRBD1. The CDR3 runs 14 residues. The V gene's germline CDR1 is SGHRS and CDR2 YFSETQ. J was trimmed by 3 bases and V by 4 bases; bases with no gene match: 4. The DNA of the CDR3 is TGCGCCAGCAGCGTGGGACAGGGAGACACTGAAGCTTTCTTT. It encodes CASSVGQGDTEAFF.

The chain is built from TRBV9 and TRBJ2-3, with TRBD2 identical over 16 bases. CDR1 is SGDLS, CDR2 YYNGEE, per germline. Trimming at V came to 3 bases and at J to 5 bases, leaving 12 bases not matched to a gene. The CDR3 runs to 19 residues. The CDR3 here is CASSAKPGTSGGALDTQYF. The CDR3 region has the DNA TGTGCCAGCAGCGCCAAGCCCGGGACTAGCGGGGGGGCACTAGATACGCAGTATTTT.

With respect to this clone: The sample has other DNA sequences that encode this CDR3 too. The chain joins TRBV20-1 to TRBJ1-2; the D gene is possibly TRBD1 (5 bases). The CDR3 totals 11 residues. Trimming took 4 bases from V and 8 from J, leaving 11 bases between them. CDR1 is DFQATT and CDR2 is SNEGSKA in the germline V gene (reference sequence). CDR3 sequence reads: CSATPGNGYTF. CDR3 coding DNA: TGCAGTGCTACCCCAGGGAACGGCTACACCTTC.

CDR3 amino acids: CASSYSGTGANSPLHF. The CDR3 DNA reads as TGTGCCAGCAGCTATTCCGGGACAGGAGCGAATTCACCCCTCCACTTT. The chain joins TRBV28 to TRBJ1-6; TRBD1 aligns across 8 bases. The length of the CDR3 is 16 residues. Trimming at V came to 6 bases and at J to 7 bases, leaving 11 bases not matched to a gene. CDR1 and CDR2 from the germline V gene are MDHEN and SYDVKM.

The chain couples TRBV5-6 to TRBJ2-2; a weak D match, TRBD1 (5 bases). Germline CDR1 reads SGHDT; CDR2 reads YYEEEE. The length of the CDR3 is 13 residues. Trimming stripped 4 bases from V and 5 bases from J, with 9 bases between. CDR3 DNA: TGTGCCAGCAGCAGGGGTCCGACCGGGGAGCTGTTTTTT. This sequence encodes CASSRGPTGELFF. Full variable domain (missing parts from reference TRBV5-6 and TRBJ2-2): DAGVTQSPTHLIKTRGQQVTLRCSPKSGHDTVSWYQQALGQGPQFIFQYYEEEERQRGNFPDRFSGHQFPNYSSELNVNALLLGDSALYLCASSRGPTGELFFGEGSRLTVL.